The 25 T cell receptor beta chains in this list originate from one sample, sequenced in a study of OX40 agonist ivuxolimab in advanced cancers. Here immunoSEQ multiplex PCR was the method, and the copy in TCRdb shows in-frame clones only, minus some. The data hold 89,000 or so clones, with under 95% observed a single time. The specimen comprised CD4+ or CD8+ T cells sorted from blood, sampled in a trial of the OX40 agonist ivuxolimab. The receptors were gathered from an adult with an advanced solid tumor such as melanoma, head and neck, liver or kidney cancer.

This sequence joins TRBV6-6 and TRBJ1-6; TRBD1 might be the D (5 bases). The germline gives CDR1 MNHNY, CDR2 SVGAGI (reference sequence). Deletions cut 7 bases from V and 5 bases from J, with 15 bases between. The CDR3 contains 15 residues. CDR3 coding DNA: TGTGCCAGCATCTATAACAGGCTAGATAATTCACCCCTCCACTTT. It specifies CASIYNRLDNSPLHF.

This rearrangement joins TRBV5-5 to TRBJ2-1; tentative D call: TRBD1 (5 bases). Germline V gene lookup returns CDR1 SGHKS and CDR2 YYEKEE (reference sequence). Between the trimmed V and J ends, which lost 6 bases and 7 bases, there was a span of 11 bases. The CDR3 extends over 12 amino acids. CDR3 DNA: TGTGCCAGCATCGCTCCAGGGAATGAGCAGTTCTTC. Its translation is CASIAPGNEQFF.

The chain carries TRBV18 and TRBJ1-1; D gene uncertain. The CDR3 extends over 15 amino acids. The ends were cut back, 3 bases at V and 0 bases at J, with 11 bases in the middle. Germline CDR1 reads KGHSH; CDR2 reads LQKENI. The CDR3 sequence: CASSPLVTLNTEAFF. The CDR3 nucleotides are TGTGCCAGCTCACCCCTCGTTACTTTGAACACTGAAGCTTTCTTT.

To note about this clone: Distinct nucleotide sequences in the sample also encode this CDR3. The chain carries TRBV5-6 and TRBJ2-5; D is unclear. The CDR3 loop spans 11 amino acids. Germline V lookup: CDR1 SGHDT, CDR2 YYEEEE. The V and J ends lost 0 bases and 5 bases respectively, with 2 bases between them. The CDR3 loop reads CASSLAETQYF. CDR3 coding DNA: TGTGCCAGCAGCTTGGCTGAGACCCAGTACTTC.

This chain links TRBV7-8 with TRBJ2-7, with 8 bases identical to TRBD1. J gave up 8 bases and V 5 bases, and 8 bases lay outside the gene matches. The germline V gene has CDR1 SGHVS and CDR2 FQNEAQ. This CDR3 is built from 13 residues. The CDR3 loop is CASSQNPGGQQYV. In nucleotides, the CDR3 is TGTGCCAGCAGCCAAAACCCAGGGGGCCAGCAGTACGTC.

This clone occurred a few times. The J gene is TRBJ1-5, the V gene TRBV7-9; no clear D gene. The V end was cut by 5 bases, the J end by 6 bases, with 8 bases between. The CDR3 covers 12 residues. CDR1 and CDR2 from the germline V gene are SEHNR and FQNEAQ (reference sequence). For the CDR3, the DNA is TGTGCCAGCAGCAACGGTGGTCAGCCCCAGCATTTT. It yields the protein CASSNGGQPQHF.

The chain is built from TRBV9 and TRBJ2-7, with D perhaps matching TRBD1 or TRBD2 (5 bases each). Per germline, CDR1 SGDLS and CDR2 YYNGEE. With 0 bases removed from V and 4 bases from J, the gap between germline ends came to 14 bases. The CDR3 extends over 15 amino acids. CDR3 sequence (DNA): TGTGCCAGCAGCGTAGATGGGGGAGATTTTTACGAGCAGTACTTC. This gives the protein CASSVDGGDFYEQYF. Using reference TRBV9 and TRBJ2-7 for the parts outside the CDR3, the full variable domain is DSGVTQTPKHLITATGQRVTLRCSPRSGDLSVYWYQQSLDQGLQFLIQYYNGEERAKGNILERFSAQQFPDLHSELNLSSLELGDSALYFCASSVDGGDFYEQYFGPGTRLTVT.

The gene calls are TRBV4-1 and TRBJ2-7; 7 bases are a match to TRBD1. With 3 bases clipped from V and 0 bases from J, the junction kept 8 bases outside the gene matches. The CDR3 has 16 amino acids. The germline CDR1 and CDR2 sequences are MGHRA and YSYEKL. The chain's CDR3 is CASSQITGQSSYEQYF. The CDR3 nucleotides read TGCGCCAGCAGCCAGATTACGGGACAGAGCTCCTACGAGCAGTACTTC.

This chain links TRBV28 with TRBJ2-3; a possible D gene is TRBD2 (6 bases). The germline V and J ends were trimmed by 3 bases and 9 bases, with 13 bases remaining between them. In germline, CDR1 is MDHEN, CDR2 SYDVKM. The CDR3 sequence is 13 residues long. The CDR3 sequence is CASSFATSPTQYF. In DNA, the CDR3 is TGTGCCAGCAGTTTCGCCACTAGCCCAACGCAGTATTTT.

Worth noting for this clone: A read error may account for a junction end that differs from germline. The chain has TRBV28 and TRBJ1-1; no definite D call. Per the germline V gene, CDR1 is MDHEN and CDR2 is SYDVKM. The CDR3 extends over 14 amino acids. CDR3 bases: TGTGCCAGCAGTTTATGGTGGGGAAACGCTGAGGCTTTCTTT. Protein: CASSLWWGNAEAFF.

V is TRBV28 and J is TRBJ1-1; D gene unclear. V was pared by 6 bases and J by 4 bases, with 12 bases between. The CDR3 loop spans 13 amino acids. Germline lookup yields CDR1 MDHEN and CDR2 SYDVKM. This CDR3 is CASSEPLITEAFF. The CDR3 coding sequence is TGTGCCAGCAGCGAACCTCTTATCACTGAAGCTTTCTTT.

This rearrangement joins TRBV30 to TRBJ2-1; D may match TRBD1 or TRBD2 (5 bases each). The length of the CDR3 is 12 residues. Trimming removed 2 bases from V and 6 bases from J, with 8 bases in between. Germline lookup yields CDR1 GTSNPN and CDR2 SVGIG (reference sequence). The CDR3 loop is CAWSWDPNEQFF. The CDR3 DNA follows: TGTGCCTGGAGTTGGGACCCCAATGAGCAGTTCTTC.

This clone was detected only a few times. The genes are TRBV7-9 and TRBJ1-2; D possibly corresponds to TRBD1 (6 bases). The CDR3 totals 13 residues. The V and J ends lost 5 bases and 4 bases respectively, with 11 bases between them. CDR1 SEHNR and CDR2 FQNEAQ come from the germline V gene (reference sequence). The CDR3 bases are TGTGCCAGCAGCGAGGGGACACCCTATGGCTACACCTTC. This codes for CASSEGTPYGYTF.

The chain couples TRBV6-5 to TRBJ2-7, with 7 bases fitting TRBD2. J gave up 2 bases and V 0 bases, and 4 bases lay outside the gene matches. Germline lookup yields CDR1 MNHEY and CDR2 SVGAGI. This CDR3 is built from 15 residues. This CDR3 reads CASSYSAGGTYEQYV. As DNA, the CDR3 is TGTGCCAGCAGTTACTCAGCCGGGGGGACCTACGAGCAGTACGTC.

This clone was counted a few times. V usage is TRBV7-9 and J usage is TRBJ2-7; D not certain. CDR1 is SEHNR, CDR2 FQNEAQ, per germline (reference sequence). CDR3 length: 12 residues. The V end lost 5 bases, the J end lost 3 bases, and 8 bases lay between the germline ends. CDR3 region: CASSTTGYEQYV. DNA for the CDR3: TGTGCCAGCAGCACGACCGGCTACGAGCAGTACGTC.

This chain joins TRBV7-3 and TRBJ2-3; 8 bases are shared with TRBD2. There are 15 residues in the CDR3. V lost 3 bases to trimming and J lost 2 bases; unmatched junction nucleotides: 4. Germline CDR1 SGHTA, CDR2 FQGTGA. The CDR3 loop reads CASSFIAGTTDTQYF. CDR3 in DNA: TGTGCCAGCAGCTTCATAGCGGGGACCACAGATACGCAGTATTTT.

The gene calls are TRBV5-1 and TRBJ2-3; maybe TRBD2 (6 bases). The CDR3 extends over 16 amino acids. With 3 bases removed from V and 0 bases from J, the gap between germline ends came to 14 bases. Germline V gene sequence: CDR1 SGHRS, CDR2 YFSETQ. CDR3 region: CASSSNLARSTDTQYF. CDR3 in DNA: TGCGCCAGCAGCTCCAATCTAGCGCGTAGCACAGATACGCAGTATTTT.

The J gene is TRBJ1-1, the V gene TRBV15; 7 positions agree with TRBD1. Germline CDR1 is LNHNV and CDR2 is YYDKDF (reference sequence). The CDR3 has 20 amino acids. The J segment lost 3 bases and the V segment lost 5 bases, leaving 24 bases of the junction unmatched. CDR3 protein: CATSLTKVRGRSVEDTEAFF. DNA for the CDR3: TGTGCCACCAGCTTGACCAAGGTTAGGGGGCGTTCGGTAGAAGACACTGAAGCTTTCTTT.

This clone came up a few times. DNA of the CDR3: TGTGCCAGCAGCTTCGAGAGCTCCTATAATTCACCCCTCCACTTT. Translating it yields CASSFESSYNSPLHF. This chain connects TRBV7-6 to TRBJ1-6; unclear D gene. There are 15 residues in the CDR3. Germline CDR1 is SGHVS and CDR2 is FNYEAQ. V was pared by 3 bases and J by 0 bases, with 6 bases between.

The V gene is TRBV13, the J gene TRBJ2-3; no reliable D call. Trimming shortened V by 0 bases and J by 0 bases, and 4 bases separated the two germline ends. Germline CDR1 reads PRHDT; CDR2 reads FYEKMQ (reference sequence). This CDR3 has 14 amino acids. CDR3 nucleotides: TGTGCCAGCAGCTTAGGATACAGCACAGATACGCAGTATTTT. It codes for CASSLGYSTDTQYF.

The rearrangement uses TRBV20-1 and TRBJ1-2, with D unclear. In germline, CDR1 is DFQATT, CDR2 SNEGSKA (reference sequence). Trimming took 2 bases from V and 4 from J, leaving 5 bases between them. The CDR3 consists of 11 residues. CDR3 DNA sequence: TGCAGTGCTAGAACGGTCTATGGCTACACCTTC. Translation gives CSARTVYGYTF.

The chain links TRBV4-1 to TRBJ2-1; perhaps TRBD1 as D (8 bases). This CDR3 has 15 residues. Per the germline V gene, CDR1 is MGHRA and CDR2 is YSYEKL. V was pared by 1 base and J by 12 bases, with 19 bases between. CDR3 DNA sequence: TGCGCCAGCAGCCAAGTGCCCGGGACTACAGGGGGGCAGTTCTTC. It specifies CASSQVPGTTGGQFF.

V is TRBV10-3 and J is TRBJ1-5; 11 nucleotides line up with TRBD1. Germline CDR1 is ENHRY and CDR2 is SYGVKD. V was pared by 4 bases and J by 3 bases, with 11 bases of the junction left unmatched. CDR3 size: 18 residues. The CDR3 protein is CAISVLGTGGRINQPQHF. DNA for the CDR3: TGTGCCATCAGTGTTCTAGGGACAGGGGGAAGAATCAATCAGCCCCAGCATTTT.

J is TRBJ2-7 and V is TRBV7-9, with D possibly being TRBD1 (5 bases). The CDR3 covers 13 residues. Germline V gene data show CDR1 as SEHNR and CDR2 as FQNEAQ (reference sequence). V lost 0 bases, J lost 3 bases, and 6 bases lay in between. CDR3 region: CASSLAGDYEQYF. For the CDR3, the DNA is TGTGCCAGCAGCTTAGCAGGGGACTACGAGCAGTACTTC.

The V and J genes are TRBV6-6 and TRBJ1-5; no definite D call. Germline V lookup: CDR1 MNHNY, CDR2 SVGAGI (reference sequence). The V and J ends lost 6 bases and 0 bases respectively, with 9 bases between them. The length of the CDR3 is 14 residues. The CDR3 DNA reads as TGTGCCAGCAGCCTGACGGTTAGCAATCAGCCCCAGCATTTT. It specifies CASSLTVSNQPQHF.